This TCR beta chain comes out of a study of cytomegalovirus exposure and HLA in healthy donors. Study as a whole: For the roughly 400 genotyped donors, 80% to 90% fell within the Caucasian-associated ancestry cluster.

Study-wide points: A missense DCLRE1C variant was associated with V- and J-gene trimming of TCR beta chains in a later analysis, and an independent cohort replicated the association.

Every donor was a healthy person donating bone marrow. The V end lost 4 bases, the J end lost 0 bases, and 13 bases lay between the germline ends. The CDR3 runs to 15 residues. The germline gives CDR1 SGHNT, CDR2 YYREEE (reference sequence). Primers included in the PCR were 60 Vbeta and 13 Jbeta primers. The protocol was immunoSEQ multiplex PCR, while the TCRdb copy is restricted to in-frame clones and leaves out a portion. The sample has fewer than 85,000 clones. Concerning this clone: Its specificity is not known.

The TCR comes from a woman in her thirties or forties in good health and CMV-seropositive. The sequencing sample was made of PBMCs. The genes are TRBV5-4 and TRBJ1-1; the D gene is possibly TRBD1 (5 bases). The CDR3 nucleotides are TGTGCCAGCAGCGTGGCGACAGCTATGAACACTGAAGCTTTCTTT. It yields the protein CASSVATAMNTEAFF.